This passage covers 32 T cell receptor beta chains from one sample sequenced in a study of T cells expressing NK-cell markers. With the 5' RACE reads reprocessed, TCRdb shows one record per CDR3 protein and no DNA. The sample spans fewer than 400,000 distinct CDR3 sequences; the ten largest clones claim 4% to 6.5%. Sequencing was done on a sample of blood T cells: a sorted CD56 or NKG2C T cell subset, CD4+ or CD8+ T cells, or bulk PBMC T cells (not recorded which). These TCRs come from a man between 18 and 69 years old in good health.

V and J are TRBV7-2 and TRBJ2-2; TCRdb outputs TRBD1, but without DNA this stays unchecked. Germline CDR1 reads SGHTA; CDR2 reads FQGNSA. The CDR3 is 16 amino acids. CDR3 in amino acids: CASSEQGRINTGELFF.

This sequence joins TRBV7-2 and TRBJ2-7; the D call from TCRdb, TRBD1, cannot be confirmed without DNA. Germline V gene sequence: CDR1 SGHTA, CDR2 FQGNSA. This CDR3 contains 13 residues. The CDR3 protein is CASSTQRGGEQYF.

The V gene is TRBV13, the J gene TRBJ2-5; the TRBD1 assignment by TCRdb is unverifiable without DNA. The V gene's germline CDR1 is PRHDT and CDR2 FYEKMQ (reference sequence). The CDR3 has 14 amino acids. The CDR3 loop reads CASSLLRAEETQYF.

The rearrangement uses TRBV6-1 and TRBJ1-1. The germline CDR1 and CDR2 sequences are MNHNS and SASEGT. This CDR3 has 11 residues. The CDR3 sequence: CASILAIEAFF.

The CDR3 sequence is CASSQTPSGGAGNIQYF. This rearrangement joins TRBV3-1 to TRBJ2-4; checking the TCRdb D call of TRBD2 is not possible without DNA. The CDR3 is 17 residues long. CDR1 is LGHDT and CDR2 is YNNKEL in the germline V gene (reference sequence).

The V call is TRBV20-1, the J call TRBJ1-5; TCRdb reports TRBD1, a call that lacks DNA to check it against. This CDR3 has 13 residues. Germline values: CDR1 DFQATT, CDR2 SNEGSKA (reference sequence). The CDR3 is CSAQAGVFQPQHF.

The gene calls are TRBV5-6 and TRBJ1-1. CDR1 and CDR2 (germline): SGHDT, YYEEEE. The CDR3 extends over 14 amino acids. Here the CDR3 reads CASSRDSWNTEAFF.

This chain connects TRBV6-1 to TRBJ2-2; TCRdb gives TRBD1 as the D gene, but with no DNA this cannot be confirmed. CDR3 length: 14 amino acids. From germline, CDR1 is MNHNS and CDR2 SASEGT. CDR3 sequence: CASRRGLDTGELFF.

This sequence joins TRBV9 and TRBJ2-5; TCRdb gives TRBD1 as the D gene, but with no DNA this cannot be confirmed. CDR3 length: 15 residues. Germline CDR1 is SGDLS and CDR2 is YYNGEE. This chain's CDR3 is CASSALGDRGGTQYF.

The V call is TRBV23-1, the J call TRBJ2-1; TCRdb returns TRBD1, unconfirmable since there is no DNA. TRBV23-1 is classed as an ORF, of uncertain function. The CDR3 loop spans 16 amino acids. This CDR3 is CASSQLEGAPYNEQFF.

V and J are TRBV2 and TRBJ2-5; TCRdb lists TRBD1, though no DNA is available to test this call. Per the germline V gene, CDR1 is SNHLY and CDR2 is FYNNEI. The CDR3 has 14 residues. Here the CDR3 reads CASSGGLGEGTQYF.

The V and J genes are TRBV15 and TRBJ2-1; TCRdb reports TRBD1, a call that lacks DNA to check it against. CDR3 length: 18 residues. The germline gives CDR1 LNHNV, CDR2 YYDKDF (reference sequence). This chain's CDR3 is CATSGYRDRVGPYNEQFF.

The chain employs TRBV10-3 and TRBJ2-7; TCRdb picks TRBD2, but there is no DNA to check that call. Germline V gene sequence: CDR1 ENHRY, CDR2 SYGVKD. This CDR3 contains 14 residues. The CDR3 loop is CAIRGDDGPYEQYF.

The rearrangement joins TRBV20-1 to TRBJ2-5; TCRdb designates TRBD1, a call that cannot be tested without DNA. This CDR3 comprises 14 residues. Germline CDR1 and CDR2: DFQATT and SNEGSKA (reference sequence). The CDR3 loop reads CSARFGGPQETQYF.

This CDR3 reads CASSDAGSGGRTQYF. V gene TRBV6-4 combines with J gene TRBJ2-3; TCRdb indicates TRBD2, and absent DNA this call remains unverified. This CDR3 has 15 amino acids. CDR1 and CDR2 from the germline V gene are MRHNA and SNTAGT.

V is TRBV2 and J is TRBJ2-3. CDR3 length equals 13 residues. Germline V gene lookup returns CDR1 SNHLY and CDR2 FYNNEI. CDR3 sequence reads: CATQTHAPDTQYF.

V usage is TRBV12-3 or TRBV12-4 and J usage is TRBJ2-2; TCRdb lists TRBD1, though no DNA is available to test this call. The CDR3 is 18 residues long. The CDR3 reads CASSLKGRGHNRPGELFF.

This rearrangement joins TRBV28 to TRBJ2-7; TCRdb gives TRBD1 as the D gene, but with no DNA this cannot be confirmed. The germline CDR1 and CDR2 sequences are MDHEN and SYDVKM. This CDR3 is built from 13 residues. This chain's CDR3 is CASRARSSDEQYF.

This chain joins TRBV25-1 and TRBJ2-6; the TCRdb D gene call, TRBD1, has no DNA to confirm it. CDR1 is MGHDK and CDR2 is SYGVNS in the germline V gene. The CDR3 length is 16 residues. The CDR3: CASSESPVSGANVLTF.

The V gene is TRBV7-9, the J gene TRBJ1-5; TCRdb's D call, TRBD1, is unchecked because there is no DNA. The CDR3 is made up of 14 amino acids. Germline loops: CDR1 SEHNR, CDR2 FQNEAQ (reference sequence). The CDR3 region is CASSSRESNQPQHF.

The chain is built from TRBV18 and TRBJ1-6; TCRdb's assignment of TRBD1 cannot be checked, as there is no DNA. The CDR3 is made up of 15 amino acids. Per germline, CDR1 KGHSH and CDR2 LQKENI. CDR3 sequence reads: CASSQRQGGNSPLHF.

The chain uses TRBV9 and TRBJ1-4. The CDR3 runs 14 residues. Germline assignment: CDR1 SGDLS and CDR2 YYNGEE. The CDR3: CASSPESYGEKLFF.

The V call is TRBV29-1, the J call TRBJ2-3; checking the TCRdb D call of TRBD2 is not possible without DNA. The germline CDR1 and CDR2 sequences are SQVTM and ANQGSEA. The CDR3 loop spans 14 amino acids. CDR3 loop: CSVEETELAGPQYF.

This sequence joins TRBV18 and TRBJ1-5. The CDR3 consists of 11 residues. Per germline, CDR1 KGHSH and CDR2 LQKENI. The CDR3 is CASSPPGTQHF.

This rearrangement joins TRBV7-2 to TRBJ2-5; as DNA is missing, the TRBD2 call by TCRdb cannot be tested. Germline lookup yields CDR1 SGHTA and CDR2 FQGNSA. The CDR3 extends over 16 amino acids. This chain's CDR3 is CASSLGSSGGQETQYF.

V gene TRBV4-2 combines with J gene TRBJ2-1; TCRdb returns TRBD2, unconfirmable since there is no DNA. The germline CDR1 and CDR2 sequences are LGHNA and YNFKEQ. The CDR3 is 18 residues long. The CDR3 sequence: CASSPGLAGVISYNEQFF.

V and J are TRBV14 and TRBJ2-3; TCRdb gives TRBD2 as the D gene, but with no DNA this cannot be confirmed. The CDR3 has 18 amino acids. Germline V lookup: CDR1 SGHDN, CDR2 FVKESK. The CDR3 region is CASSHLPTSGASTDTQYF. The whole variable domain, remainder taken from reference TRBV14 and TRBJ2-3, is EAGVTQFPSHSVIEKGQTVTLRCDPISGHDNLYWYRRVMGKEIKFLLHFVKESKQDESGMPNNRFLAERTGGTYSTLKVQPAELEDSGVYFCASSHLPTSGASTDTQYFGPGTRLTVL.

The rearrangement links TRBV28 to TRBJ1-4. Germline CDR1 reads MDHEN; CDR2 reads SYDVKM. The CDR3 has 17 residues. The CDR3 here is CATHSGRRPATNEKLFF.

V and J are TRBV7-6 and TRBJ2-5; TCRdb designates TRBD1, a call that cannot be tested without DNA. Germline V gives CDR1 SGHVS, CDR2 FNYEAQ. There are 17 residues in the CDR3. CDR3 amino acids: CASSPGSIWGLQETQYF.

This chain joins TRBV11-2 and TRBJ2-1; TCRdb calls TRBD2, which cannot be checked without DNA. CDR1 and CDR2 from the germline V gene are SGHAT and FQNNGV. The CDR3 loop spans 19 amino acids. The CDR3 loop is CASSLGYRLAGGQDNEQFF.

The chain couples TRBV7-2 to TRBJ2-7; TCRdb returns TRBD1, unconfirmable since there is no DNA. The CDR3 contains 14 residues. Looked up from germline, CDR1 is SGHTA and CDR2 is FQGNSA. CDR3 region: CASSSPGQGYEQYF.

This chain joins TRBV20-1 and TRBJ2-5; TCRdb selects TRBD1, and the lack of DNA leaves this call unchecked. This CDR3 comprises 14 residues. CDR1 and CDR2 from the germline V gene are DFQATT and SNEGSKA (reference sequence). The chain's CDR3 is CSAREGGPGETQYF.